This TCR beta chain was identified in a study of blood T cell repertoires in COVID-19. Study details: Collection of acute and convalescent COVID-19 samples took place in the United States, Italy and Spain.

From germline, CDR1 is SEHNR and CDR2 FQNEAQ (reference sequence). CDR3 length equals 18 residues. Unmatched junction bases numbered 16, after V lost 4 bases and J lost 4 bases. In the authors' workflow: Amplifying reference gene primers gave estimates of nucleated cell counts. Method: immunoSEQ multiplex PCR; TCRdb's copy keeps in-frame clones and lacks some. That table is the source of V, J and clone size, and D and trimming were worked out from the DNA. The sample shows 66,000 or so clones, around 80% of them seen only once. Only a few counts were recorded for this clone. Sequencing was performed on peripheral blood. The chain employs TRBV7-9 and TRBJ1-5, with 7 bases fitting TRBD1. The sequence was obtained from a human donor in a cohort sampled during active COVID-19. Written as DNA, the CDR3 is TGTGCCAGCAGCTCTATTGGGACCTCAGGGGGGACTAATCAGCCCCAGCATTTT. This encodes CASSSIGTSGGTNQPQHF.